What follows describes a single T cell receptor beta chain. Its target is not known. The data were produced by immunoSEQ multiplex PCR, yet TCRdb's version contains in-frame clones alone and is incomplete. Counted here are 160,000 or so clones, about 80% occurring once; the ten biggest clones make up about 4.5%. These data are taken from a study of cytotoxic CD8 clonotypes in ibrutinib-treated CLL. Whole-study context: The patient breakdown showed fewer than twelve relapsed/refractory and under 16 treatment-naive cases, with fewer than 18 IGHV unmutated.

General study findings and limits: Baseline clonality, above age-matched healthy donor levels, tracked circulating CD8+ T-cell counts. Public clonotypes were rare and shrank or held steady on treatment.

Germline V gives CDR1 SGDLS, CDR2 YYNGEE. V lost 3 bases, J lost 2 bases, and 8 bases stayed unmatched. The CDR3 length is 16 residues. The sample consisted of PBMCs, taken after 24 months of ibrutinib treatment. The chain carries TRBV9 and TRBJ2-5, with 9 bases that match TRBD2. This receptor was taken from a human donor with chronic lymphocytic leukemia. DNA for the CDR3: TGTGCCAGCAGCGAGGTAGCGGGGGAGAAACAAGAGACCCAGTACTTC. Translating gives CASSEVAGEKQETQYF.